This T cell receptor beta chain stems from a study of Ad26.COV2.S vaccination and SARS-CoV-2 variants. The overall study: Recipients of Ad26.COV2.S got it intramuscularly, once or twice 56 days apart. Regarding the study as a whole: There was reportedly substantial breadth in spike-specific CD8+ and CD4+ T cell responses after vaccination.

TCRdb keeps only in-frame clones here, not all; method: immunoSEQ multiplex PCR. The sample yields 410,000 or so clones, about 93% seen once. Notes on this clone: What it binds is not known.

Trimming stripped 4 bases from V and 6 bases from J, with 23 bases between. The CDR3 is 17 residues long. From germline, CDR1 is SGHAT and CDR2 FQNNGV. Described treatment: around 19 received Ad26.COV2.S at low or high dose, single or two shots; a few received placebo; per-sample allocation not given. Sampling was done on day 63 after the first vaccine or placebo injection. This sequence originates from a person aged 18-60 years who received the Ad26.COV2.S COVID-19 vaccine or a placebo. J is TRBJ2-3 and V is TRBV11-2; the D gene is possibly TRBD2 (6 bases). Sequenced material: peripheral blood, taken in a trial of Ad26.COV2.S vaccine versus placebo. DNA of the CDR3: TGTGCCAGCAGCTATCCCGGGACTCGAGTCGCACTCGATACGCAGTATTTT. It specifies CASSYPGTRVALDTQYF.